The 14 T cell receptor beta chains below all came from one sample that was sequenced in a study of blood T cell repertoires in COVID-19. Assay used: immunoSEQ multiplex PCR; TCRdb lists only in-frame clones, some missing. This table has about 220,000 clones, 82% appearing once. Material: PBMCs or T cells enriched from blood (not recorded which). The receptor source for this set is a woman between 55 and 75 years old who had recovered from COVID-19.

The chain recombines TRBV6-1 with TRBJ2-1; 10 bases agree with TRBD2. Germline V CDR1 and CDR2: MNHNS, SASEGT. This CDR3 has 17 residues. J gave up 7 bases and V 2 bases, and 11 bases lay outside the gene matches. This chain's CDR3 is CASSESIAGGGANEQFF. The CDR3 DNA sequence: TGTGCCAGCAGTGAATCAATAGCGGGAGGAGGCGCAAATGAGCAGTTCTTC.

Only a few counts were recorded for this clone. Other DNA sequences in the same sample also yield this CDR3. This rearrangement joins TRBV4-3 to TRBJ1-1, with D possibly matching TRBD1 (6 bases). Per the germline V gene, CDR1 is LGHNA and CDR2 is YSLEER. CDR3 size: 14 residues. The ends were cut back, 4 bases at V and 1 base at J, with 10 bases in the middle. The CDR3 reads CASSPTGSNTEAFF. CDR3 bases: TGCGCCAGCAGCCCCACAGGGTCGAACACTGAAGCTTTCTTT.

This chain uses TRBV6-6 with TRBJ1-5, with 8 bases that match TRBD1. Germline trimming cut 4 bases from V and 4 bases from J; bases unmatched to any gene: 6. The germline gives CDR1 MNHNY, CDR2 SVGAGI (reference sequence). The CDR3 covers 15 residues. The CDR3, as DNA: TGTGCCAGCAGTTCCCGGACAGGGAATAATCAGCCCCAGCATTTT. This gives the protein CASSSRTGNNQPQHF.

The gene calls are TRBV5-4 and TRBJ1-1; D ambiguous. Germline V gives CDR1 SGHNT, CDR2 YYREEE (reference sequence). V was trimmed by 2 bases and J by 1 base, leaving 9 bases between them. The CDR3 is 14 amino acids. The CDR3 DNA is TGTGCCAGCAGCTTTCCGGGAAGGAACACTGAAGCTTTCTTT. It yields the protein CASSFPGRNTEAFF.

This clone was counted a few times. CDR3 in DNA: TGTGCCAGCAGCATGGGACAGGCCCTGGGAAAACTGTTTTTT. Protein sequence: CASSMGQALGKLFF. The chain has TRBV5-5 and TRBJ1-4; TRBD1 aligns across 8 bases. This CDR3 has 14 residues. Germline loops: CDR1 SGHKS, CDR2 YYEKEE (reference sequence). V was pared by 4 bases and J by 10 bases, with 9 bases of the junction left unmatched.

This chain connects TRBV12-5 to TRBJ2-1, with D hard to call. CDR3 length: 11 amino acids. Trimming shortened V by 6 bases and J by 10 bases, and 10 bases separated the two germline ends. Germline-derived CDR1 and CDR2 are LGHNT and FRNRAP. CDR3 DNA: TGTGCTAGTGGCTTCACAACCGAGCAGTTCTTC. Protein sequence: CASGFTTEQFF.

J is TRBJ1-2 and V is TRBV15; 8 bases map to TRBD1. The CDR3 consists of 15 residues. J was trimmed by 4 bases and V by 1 base; bases with no gene match: 5. Germline V gene sequence: CDR1 LNHNV, CDR2 YYDKDF (reference sequence). In DNA, the CDR3 is TGTGCCACCAGCAGAGGACAGGGGATCGGCTATGGCTACACCTTC. This gives the protein CATSRGQGIGYGYTF.

The rearrangement uses TRBV3-1 (or the pseudogene TRBV3-2) and TRBJ2-3; a possible D gene is TRBD1 (6 bases). There are 15 residues in the CDR3. Germline V CDR1 and CDR2: LGHDT, YNNKEL (reference sequence). V was pared by 3 bases and J by 7 bases, with 17 bases between. The CDR3 DNA sequence: TGTGCCAGCAGCCACCTCAAGGGGGTAGCGTATACGCAGTATTTT. Amino acid sequence: CASSHLKGVAYTQYF.

CDR3: CASSLLLRQSSYNEQFF. CDR3 DNA sequence: TGTGCCAGCAGCTTACTCCTCAGACAATCCTCCTACAATGAGCAGTTCTTC. The chain uses TRBV7-2 and TRBJ2-1; D gene ambiguous. Germline CDR1 is SGHTA and CDR2 is FQGNSA. V shed 2 bases and J shed 0 bases, with 14 bases lying between them. The CDR3 is 17 amino acids.

The chain is built from TRBV7-9 and TRBJ2-5; 8 nucleotides match TRBD2. In germline, CDR1 is SEHNR, CDR2 FQNEAQ (reference sequence). The V segment lost 5 bases and the J segment 1 base; nucleotides outside the gene matches: 9. The CDR3 loop spans 16 amino acids. The CDR3 DNA reads as TGTGCCAGCAGCCCCTCAACGGGGGGGGCCCAAGAGACCCAGTACTTC. Protein sequence: CASSPSTGGAQETQYF.

V and J are TRBV2 and TRBJ1-5; tentatively, D is TRBD1 (5 bases). The CDR3 length is 14 residues. The germline V and J ends were trimmed by 7 bases and 5 bases, with 15 bases remaining between them. Germline loops: CDR1 SNHLY, CDR2 FYNNEI. The CDR3 DNA reads as TGTGCCAGCACCCCCTGGGGGGGAGATCAGCCCCAGCATTTT. Protein product: CASTPWGGDQPQHF. The full variable domain, with the rest looked up from reference TRBV2 and TRBJ1-5, is EPEVTQTPSHQVTQMGQEVILRCVPISNHLYFYWYRQILGQKVEFLVSFYNNEISEKSEIFDDQFSVERPDGSNFTLKIRSTKLEDSAMYFCASTPWGGDQPQHFGDGTRLSIL.

In its sample, this clone was seen many times. The V call is TRBV11-2, the J call TRBJ1-3; D gene uncertain. Germline CDR1 reads SGHAT; CDR2 reads FQNNGV. This CDR3 region has 16 residues. V shed 1 base and J shed 2 bases, with 12 bases lying between them. CDR3 bases: TGTGCCAGCAGCTTAGTACGTGGGAGGACTGGAAACACCATATATTTT. It yields the protein CASSLVRGRTGNTIYF.

V is TRBV30 and J is TRBJ2-1; 8 nucleotides align to TRBD1. Germline trimming cut 2 bases from V and 11 bases from J; bases unmatched to any gene: 5. This CDR3 region has 12 residues. CDR1 and CDR2 (germline): GTSNPN, SVGIG (reference sequence). The CDR3 nucleotides read TGTGCCTGGAGTCTACAGGGGGGACAGCAGTTCTTC. This translates into CAWSLQGGQQFF. The entire variable domain, with the rest obtained from reference TRBV30 and TRBJ2-1, is as follows: SQTIHQWPATLVQPVGSPLSLECTVEGTSNPNLYWYRQAAGRGLQLLFYSVGIGQISSEVPQNLSASRPQDRQFILSSKKLLLSDSGFYLCAWSLQGGQQFFGPGTRLTVL.

As regards this clone: Different DNA sequences within this sample yield the same CDR3. The rearrangement links TRBV5-5 to TRBJ1-4; the D gene is possibly TRBD1 (6 bases). Trimming stripped 1 base from V and 7 bases from J, with 8 bases between. CDR1 and CDR2 from the germline V gene are SGHKS and YYEKEE (reference sequence). CDR3 size: 13 residues. DNA of the CDR3: TGTGCCAGCAGCTTGACAGGGCGTGAAAAACTGTTTTTT. The encoded protein is CASSLTGREKLFF.